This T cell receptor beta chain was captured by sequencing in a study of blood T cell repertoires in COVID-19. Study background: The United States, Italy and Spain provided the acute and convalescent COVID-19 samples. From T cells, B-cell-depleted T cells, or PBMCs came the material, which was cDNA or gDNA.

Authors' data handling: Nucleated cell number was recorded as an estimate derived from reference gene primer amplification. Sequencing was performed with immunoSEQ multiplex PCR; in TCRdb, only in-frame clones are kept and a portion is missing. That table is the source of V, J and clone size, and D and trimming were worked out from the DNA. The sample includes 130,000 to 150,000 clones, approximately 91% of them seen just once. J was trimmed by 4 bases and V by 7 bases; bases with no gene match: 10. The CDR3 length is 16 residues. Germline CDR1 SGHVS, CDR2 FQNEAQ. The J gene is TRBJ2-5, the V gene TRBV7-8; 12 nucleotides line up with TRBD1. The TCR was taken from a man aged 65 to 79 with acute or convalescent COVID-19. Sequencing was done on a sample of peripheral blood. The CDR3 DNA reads TGTGCCAGCAAAGCCGCCCGGGGACAGGGGGCAGAGACCCAGTACTTC. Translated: CASKAARGQGAETQYF.